A single sample gave rise to the 25 T cell receptor beta chains below, sequenced in a study of blood T cells in healthy people across ages. Primers used in a second PCR of roughly 7 to 12 cycles were a sample-barcoded 5' primer and a J-beta primer mix. TCRdb passed the 5' RACE reads through MiXCR, listing each CDR3 protein once. Found here are about 1.6 million distinct CDR3 sequences, 30% to 35% of them singletons; the top ten hold around 11%. The sample consisted of blood. These receptors all come from a woman in her twenties or thirties in good health.

This clonotype was counted only a few times. This chain uses TRBV4-1 with TRBJ1-2; no reliable D call. The CDR3 sequence is 13 residues long. Germline CDR1 and CDR2: MGHRA and YSYEKL. The V and J ends lost 0 bases and 9 bases respectively, with 11 bases between them. CDR3: CASSQDRVGSYTF. The CDR3 DNA follows: TGCGCCAGCAGCCAAGATCGAGTTGGTAGCTACACCTTC.

The chain couples TRBV18 to TRBJ2-7; the match to TRBD2 covers 9 bases. CDR1 KGHSH and CDR2 LQKENI come from the germline V gene. The J segment lost 0 bases and the V segment lost 6 bases, leaving 9 bases of the junction unmatched. This CDR3 spans 16 amino acids. The CDR3 coding sequence is TGTGCCAGCTCGAACGGACTAGCGCTTAGCTCCTACGAGCAGTACTTC. It specifies CASSNGLALSSYEQYF.

This CDR3 reads CASSSKTGLANPTGELFF. CDR3 nucleotide sequence: TGTGCCAGCAGCTCGAAAACGGGACTAGCGAACCCCACCGGGGAGCTGTTTTTT. V gene TRBV11-2 combines with J gene TRBJ2-2; TRBD2 matches 10 bases. Unmatched junction bases numbered 12, after V lost 4 bases and J lost 4 bases. The CDR3 is 18 amino acids. Germline loops: CDR1 SGHAT, CDR2 FQNNGV.

This clonotype was observed a handful of times. The V call is TRBV28, the J call TRBJ2-7, with D hard to call. The CDR3 has 14 residues. CDR1 and CDR2 (germline): MDHEN, SYDVKM. V lost 7 bases and J lost 2, with 15 bases in between. CDR3 bases: TGTGCCAGCACTATCGGTCCTGGTGCCTACGAGCAGTACTTC. Protein: CASTIGPGAYEQYF.

This clonotype was seen a few times. The chain uses TRBV7-9 and TRBJ2-1; TRBD2 is a possible D gene (6 bases). V was shortened by 5 bases and J by 0 bases, with 11 bases between the two germline ends. This CDR3 comprises 15 residues. Germline V gene sequence: CDR1 SEHNR, CDR2 FQNEAQ (reference sequence). The CDR3 spells CASSGGIGSYNEQFF. Here the CDR3 DNA reads TGTGCCAGCAGCGGCGGGATTGGCTCCTACAATGAGCAGTTCTTC.

This clonotype was detected a few times. The chain employs TRBV27 and TRBJ2-7, with 8 bases fitting TRBD2. The CDR3 extends over 14 amino acids. Germline values: CDR1 MNHEY, CDR2 SMNVEV (reference sequence). The ends lost 4 bases at V and 3 bases at J; junction bases unmatched: 5. CDR3 nucleotide sequence: TGTGCCAGCAGTTCGGGACTAGGGGGCTACGAGCAGTACTTC. Translating gives CASSSGLGGYEQYF.

CDR3 DNA: TGCAGGGGGGGGTCTTCGATGGTGGAGACCCAGTACTTC. Its translation is CRGGSSMVETQYF. The chain employs TRBV20-1 and TRBJ2-5; 7 bases match TRBD2. This CDR3 is built from 13 residues. Per germline, CDR1 DFQATT and CDR2 SNEGSKA (reference sequence).

A single count supports this clonotype. Just one base apart from a much larger clone, this may be a read error. The DNA of the CDR3 is TGCAGCGTTGAAGATCCAATGGGGGGCCAGTACAATGAGCGGTTCTTC. Translated, it gives CSVEDPMGGQYNERFF. V gene TRBV29-1 combines with J gene TRBJ2-1; D might be TRBD1 or TRBD2, each matching 6 bases. The CDR3 is 16 residues long. CDR1 is SQVTM and CDR2 is ANQGSEA in the germline V gene.

About this clonotype itself: Sequence at one end of the junction differs from germline and may be a read error. Here the CDR3 reads CASSLHLNAGELFF. The CDR3 DNA is TGTGCCAGCAGCTTACACCTGAACGCCGGGGAGCTGTTTTTT. V gene TRBV7-2 combines with J gene TRBJ2-2; D is uncertain. The CDR3 is 14 residues long. CDR1 SGHTA and CDR2 FQGNSA come from the germline V gene.

The chain uses TRBV7-9 and TRBJ1-2; D remains ambiguous. Germline-derived CDR1 and CDR2 are SEHNR and FQNEAQ (reference sequence). V was clipped by 0 bases and J by 7 bases, with 9 bases between them. The CDR3 loop spans 13 amino acids. CDR3 sequence reads: CASSLAAGVGYTF. The DNA of the CDR3 is TGTGCCAGCAGCTTAGCGGCCGGGGTTGGCTACACCTTC.

In its sample, this clonotype was seen a few times. This chain links TRBV15 with TRBJ2-7, with D unclear. Per germline, CDR1 LNHNV and CDR2 YYDKDF (reference sequence). This CDR3 is 13 amino acids long. Trimming removed 5 bases at V and 1 base at J, with 9 bases between. This CDR3 is CATSRTISYEQYF. For the CDR3, the DNA is TGTGCCACCAGCCGTACCATTTCCTACGAGCAGTACTTC.

This clonotype was detected only a few times. The chain joins TRBV6-5 to TRBJ2-7; possibly TRBD1 for D (6 bases). V was cut by 6 bases and J by 0 bases, with 18 bases left in between. The CDR3 is made up of 16 amino acids. Per germline, CDR1 MNHEY and CDR2 SVGAGI. CDR3 in amino acids: CASSIIGGTSSYEQYF. CDR3 in DNA: TGTGCCAGCAGCATAATTGGGGGCACGAGCTCCTACGAGCAGTACTTC.

This clonotype came up a few times. The chain is built from TRBV27 and TRBJ1-6; D is unclear. This CDR3 region has 15 residues. Trimming took off 1 base at V and 8 bases at J, with 12 bases between the two ends. Germline V gene data show CDR1 as MNHEY and CDR2 as SMNVEV (reference sequence). In DNA, the CDR3 is TGTGCCAGCAGTTTATATAGTGGTATGGATTCACCCCTCCACTTT. It codes for CASSLYSGMDSPLHF.

This sequence joins TRBV9 and TRBJ2-5, with 11 bases that match TRBD1. With V trimmed by 4 bases and J by 5 bases, 7 bases remained unmatched. Per the germline V gene, CDR1 is SGDLS and CDR2 is YYNGEE. The CDR3 runs 15 residues. CDR3 nucleotide sequence: TGTGCCAGCAGCACCGGACAGGGGGCGGCGGAGACCCAGTACTTC. This gives the protein CASSTGQGAAETQYF.

Regarding this clonotype: A much bigger clone sits one base away, suggesting this may be a read error. The chain employs TRBV29-1 and TRBJ2-5; D gene ambiguous. The CDR3 sequence is 11 residues long. Germline loops: CDR1 SQVTM, CDR2 ANQGSEA. The CDR3: CNVEEQSIQYF. The CDR3 DNA reads as TGCAACGTTGAAGAACAATCTATCCAGTACTTC.

V gene TRBV7-3 combines with J gene TRBJ1-6; no definite D call. This CDR3 region has 15 residues. Per germline, CDR1 SGHTA and CDR2 FQGTGA. V dropped 2 bases and J dropped 6 bases, with 11 bases sitting between them. The CDR3 region has the DNA TGTGCCAGCAGCTTATTAGTGTCGGTTAATTCACCCCTCCACTTT. Translated: CASSLLVSVNSPLHF.

This clonotype was seen more than once but under ten times. The chain links TRBV7-9 to TRBJ1-2; D gene ambiguous. The V gene lost 4 bases and the J gene lost 0 bases, with 15 bases spanning the gap. The V gene's germline CDR1 is SEHNR and CDR2 FQNEAQ (reference sequence). The CDR3 is 16 residues long. CDR3 coding DNA: TGTGCCAGCAGCTCTTCGGAGGCAGTCCCTAACTATGGCTACACCTTC. Its translation: CASSSSEAVPNYGYTF.

This clonotype was seen ten or more times. This chain connects TRBV6-1 to TRBJ1-1, with 7 bases lining up with TRBD1. CDR1 is MNHNS and CDR2 is SASEGT in the germline V gene. Unmatched junction bases numbered 0, after V lost 4 bases and J lost 1 base. The CDR3 runs to 13 residues. Written as DNA, the CDR3 is TGTGCCAGCAGTGGACAGGGGAACACTGAAGCTTTCTTT. Protein product: CASSGQGNTEAFF.

This sequence joins TRBV27 and TRBJ2-4; D is perhaps TRBD1 (5 bases). Matching the DNA end better, TRBJ2-7 makes the J call doubtful. The CDR3 runs to 14 residues. The germline V gene encodes CDR1 MNHEY and CDR2 SMNVEV (reference sequence). In DNA, the CDR3 is TGTGCCAGCAGTTTTTTTGCCCAGGGTAACGAGCAGTACTTC. As protein: CASSFFAQGNEQYF.

The V gene is TRBV27, the J gene TRBJ1-2; a weak D match, TRBD1 (6 bases). Trimming took 5 bases from V and 5 from J, leaving 15 bases between them. Germline CDR1 is MNHEY and CDR2 is SMNVEV (reference sequence). The CDR3 sequence is 14 residues long. CDR3 sequence reads: CASSTVDSGYGYTF. CDR3 in DNA: TGTGCCAGCAGTACGGTGGACAGTGGGTATGGCTACACCTTC.

J is TRBJ2-7 and V is TRBV11-2; TRBD2 matches 12 bases. The DNA end is more similar to TRBJ2-5, so the J call may be wrong. This CDR3 contains 17 residues. CDR1 and CDR2 from the germline V gene are SGHAT and FQNNGV. CDR3 sequence (DNA): TGTGCCAGCAGCTTAGGACTAGCGGGGGTTGTACAAGAGACCCAGTACTTC. Translated, it gives CASSLGLAGVVQETQYF.

The chain is built from TRBV6-2 or TRBV6-3 and TRBJ1-5; no clear D. This CDR3 region has 14 residues. Germline V gene sequence: CDR1 MNHEY, CDR2 SVGEGT. V was pared by 4 bases and J by 4 bases, with 11 bases between. The CDR3 coding sequence is TGTGCCAGCAGTTGGAGGCTTGTGAATCAGCCCCAGCATTTT. Its protein is CASSWRLVNQPQHF.

The chain combines TRBV25-1 with TRBJ1-1, with 9 bases that match TRBD1. After removal of 8 bases from V and 11 bases from J, the junction contained 12 bases not matched to a gene. The CDR3 extends over 13 amino acids. Germline CDR1 reads MGHDK; CDR2 reads SYGVNS. The CDR3 bases are TGTGCCAGCCGGGACAGGGAACGACGGGGGGCTTTCTTT. Translating it yields CASRDRERRGAFF.

This clonotype was counted a few times. The J gene is TRBJ2-4, the V gene TRBV29-1, with 10 bases aligning to TRBD2. This CDR3 comprises 13 residues. J gave up 3 bases and V 5 bases, and 1 base lay outside the gene matches. Germline V gene sequence: CDR1 SQVTM, CDR2 ANQGSEA. CDR3 coding DNA: TGCAGCGTTCTAGCGGGAGTCAAAAACATTCAGTACTTC. It encodes CSVLAGVKNIQYF.

In regard to this clonotype: This may stem from a read error, because a much larger clone lies one nucleotide away. V usage is TRBV29-1 and J usage is TRBJ2-7, with 7 bases identical to TRBD2. The germline V gene has CDR1 SQVTM and CDR2 ANQGSEA. The ends lost 8 bases at V and 3 bases at J; junction bases unmatched: 7. This CDR3 contains 12 residues. The CDR3 here is CSTGGLNYEQYF. CDR3 DNA: TGCAGCACCGGGGGGTTAAACTACGAGCAGTACTTC.